Listed here are 32 T cell receptor beta chains from one sample, sequenced in a study of blood T cell repertoires in COVID-19. This table comes from immunoSEQ multiplex PCR, and its TCRdb copy is limited to in-frame clones, with some not included. This sample yields about 190,000 clones, of which approximately 90% are seen a single time; 3.5% to 5% belongs to the top ten. The specimen was peripheral blood. Receptors originate from a woman in her 30s with acute or convalescent COVID-19.

J is TRBJ2-5 and V is TRBV28; 9 bases map to TRBD1. Trimming at V came to 0 bases and at J to 5 bases, leaving 4 bases not matched to a gene. Germline CDR1 and CDR2: MDHEN and SYDVKM. This CDR3 has 15 amino acids. The CDR3 DNA follows: TGTGCCAGCAGTTTATGGGACAGGGGAAGGGAGACCCAGTACTTC. The encoded protein is CASSLWDRGRETQYF.

This chain links TRBV4-1 with TRBJ1-4; D is uncertain. V lost 1 base and J lost 5, with 8 bases in between. Germline lookup yields CDR1 MGHRA and CDR2 YSYEKL. CDR3 size: 14 residues. DNA of the CDR3: TGCGCCAGCAGCCAAGGGACGGGAAATGAAAAACTGTTTTTT. Translating it yields CASSQGTGNEKLFF.

V usage is TRBV29-1 and J usage is TRBJ2-7; weak D call: TRBD2 (6 bases). Trimming removed 3 bases from V and 5 bases from J, with 11 bases in between. CDR3 length: 12 amino acids. Germline loops: CDR1 SQVTM, CDR2 ANQGSEA. The CDR3 reads CSVDFGTHEQYF. The CDR3 DNA follows: TGCAGCGTTGATTTCGGGACTCACGAGCAGTACTTC.

CDR3 DNA: TGTGCCATCAGCCAGGGGGTAAATCAGCCCCAGCATTTT. Protein product: CAISQGVNQPQHF. V gene TRBV10-3 combines with J gene TRBJ1-5, with 7 nucleotides matching TRBD1. Unmatched junction bases numbered 3, after V lost 6 bases and J lost 4 bases. From germline, CDR1 is ENHRY and CDR2 SYGVKD. The CDR3 runs 13 residues.

The rearrangement uses TRBV28 and TRBJ2-7; 8 bases line up with TRBD1. This CDR3 is built from 14 residues. Per the germline V gene, CDR1 is MDHEN and CDR2 is SYDVKM. The trim removed 10 bases at V and 1 base at J, leaving 9 bases unmatched. The DNA for the CDR3 is TGTGCCACCCGTGGACAGGGTGAATCCTACGAGCAGTACTTC. Translated, it gives CATRGQGESYEQYF. The variable domain in full, completed from reference TRBV28 and TRBJ2-7, reads DVKVTQSSRYLVKRTGEKVFLECVQDMDHENMFWYRQDPGLGLRLIYFSYDVKMKEKGDIPEGYSVSREKKERFSLILESASTNQTSMYLCATRGQGESYEQYFGPGTRLTVT.

This chain uses TRBV6-5 with TRBJ1-5, with a possible D match to TRBD1 (6 bases). Germline CDR1 MNHEY, CDR2 SVGAGI. The CDR3 totals 13 residues. V gave up 7 bases and J gave up 3 bases, with 10 bases separating them. DNA of the CDR3: TGTGCCAGCAAACAGGGAACCAATCAGCCCCAGCATTTT. Translation: CASKQGTNQPQHF.

The V gene is TRBV2, the J gene TRBJ2-5, with 8 bases matching TRBD2. This CDR3 is 18 amino acids long. CDR1 and CDR2 from the germline V gene are SNHLY and FYNNEI. With 5 bases clipped from V and 0 bases from J, the junction kept 14 bases outside the gene matches. CDR3 DNA: TGTGCCAGCAGTCTACCCGTGGTTAGCGGGACTAACCAAGAGACCCAGTACTTC. Translation: CASSLPVVSGTNQETQYF. The variable domain in full, with the rest retrieved from reference TRBV2 and TRBJ2-5, is EPEVTQTPSHQVTQMGQEVILRCVPISNHLYFYWYRQILGQKVEFLVSFYNNEISEKSEIFDDQFSVERPDGSNFTLKIRSTKLEDSAMYFCASSLPVVSGTNQETQYFGPGTRLLVL.

This sequence joins TRBV29-1 and TRBJ1-1; possible D gene TRBD1, 6 bases. Germline CDR1 SQVTM, CDR2 ANQGSEA. The CDR3 is 15 residues long. V was clipped by 4 bases and J by 0 bases, with 15 bases between them. CDR3 in amino acids: CSVGKAGDMNTEAFF. For the CDR3, the DNA is TGCAGCGTTGGAAAGGCAGGGGATATGAACACTGAAGCTTTCTTT. The variable domain in full, completed from reference TRBV29-1 and TRBJ1-1, reads SAVISQKPSRDICQRGTSLTIQCQVDSQVTMMFWYRQQPGQSLTLIATANQGSEATYESGFVIDKFPISRPNLTFSTLTVSNMSPEDSSIYLCSVGKAGDMNTEAFFGQGTRLTVV.

The chain recombines TRBV30 with TRBJ2-7; 14 bases are shared with TRBD2. CDR3 length equals 16 residues. The V segment lost 5 bases and the J segment 3 bases; nucleotides outside the gene matches: 9. Germline CDR1 reads GTSNPN; CDR2 reads SVGIG (reference sequence). The CDR3 is CAWGGGLAGAGYEQYF. The CDR3 nucleotides are TGTGCCTGGGGAGGGGGACTAGCGGGAGCCGGCTACGAGCAGTACTTC.

The chain is built from TRBV18 and TRBJ1-3, with 7 bases matching TRBD1. The V gene end was trimmed by 5 bases and the J gene end by 0 bases; junction bases not matched to a gene: 1. The CDR3 sequence is 14 residues long. Per germline, CDR1 KGHSH and CDR2 LQKENI. In DNA form, the CDR3 reads TGTGCCAGCTCAGGGACAGACTCTGGAAACACCATATATTTT. Encoded protein: CASSGTDSGNTIYF.

This clone was detected a few times. The chain combines TRBV20-1 with TRBJ1-3; D gene ambiguous. CDR1 and CDR2 (germline): DFQATT, SNEGSKA (reference sequence). The CDR3 runs to 14 residues. V was clipped by 3 bases and J by 2 bases, with 11 bases between them. Here the CDR3 DNA reads TGCAGTGCTAGTGGGAGGCCGGCTGGAAACACCATATATTTT. Protein product: CSASGRPAGNTIYF.

This CDR3 reads CAWSGVTLSGELFF. The CDR3 coding sequence is TGTGCCTGGAGTGGAGTCACCTTGTCTGGGGAGCTGTTTTTT. This chain connects TRBV30 to TRBJ2-2; D uncertain. The CDR3 extends over 14 amino acids. Trimming took off 1 base at V and 8 bases at J, with 14 bases between the two ends. Germline values: CDR1 GTSNPN, CDR2 SVGIG (reference sequence).

The gene calls are TRBV7-2 and TRBJ1-1; D unclear. Trimming removed 1 base at V and 9 bases at J, with 15 bases between. The CDR3 covers 14 residues. Germline V CDR1 and CDR2: SGHTA, FQGNSA. DNA for the CDR3: TGTGCCAGCAGCTTAGATTCCGGGGTGGGGAAAGCTTTCTTT. This sequence encodes CASSLDSGVGKAFF.

The chain has TRBV28 and TRBJ1-1; TRBD1 agrees at 8 bases. The CDR3 is made up of 15 amino acids. Germline V gene data show CDR1 as MDHEN and CDR2 as SYDVKM. Losses at the gene ends were 5 bases for V and 5 bases for J; bases not matched to a gene: 10. CDR3 nucleotide sequence: TGTGCCAGCAGTACCCGGACAGGGCTGTGGACTGAAGCTTTCTTT. Its translation is CASSTRTGLWTEAFF.

This clone was observed a single time. The rearrangement links TRBV28 to TRBJ2-7; 7 nucleotides agree with TRBD2. The V gene's germline CDR1 is MDHEN and CDR2 SYDVKM. J gave up 6 bases and V 2 bases, and 4 bases lay outside the gene matches. There are 13 residues in the CDR3. The CDR3, as DNA: TGTGCCAGCAGTTTAGCGGGAGCGCCCGAGCAGTACTTC. It specifies CASSLAGAPEQYF.

V usage is TRBV28 and J usage is TRBJ1-3; TRBD1 matches 7 bases. J gave up 4 bases and V 4 bases, and 10 bases lay outside the gene matches. Per the germline V gene, CDR1 is MDHEN and CDR2 is SYDVKM. This CDR3 is 16 amino acids long. CDR3 sequence: CASSSGQLFSGNTIYF. The DNA for the CDR3 is TGTGCCAGCAGTTCGGGACAGCTCTTTTCGGGAAACACCATATATTTT.

The V call is TRBV19, the J call TRBJ2-3; no reliable D call. The germline V and J ends were trimmed by 4 bases and 3 bases, with 5 bases remaining between them. Germline loops: CDR1 LNHDA, CDR2 SQIVND (reference sequence). This CDR3 contains 12 residues. In nucleotides, the CDR3 is TGTGCCAGTAGTACACAAACAGATACGCAGTATTTT. It is translated as CASSTQTDTQYF.

This chain connects TRBV7-9 to TRBJ2-1; TRBD2 is a possible D gene (5 bases). The length of the CDR3 is 13 residues. With 3 bases removed from V and 5 bases from J, the gap between germline ends came to 8 bases. Germline V CDR1 and CDR2: SEHNR, FQNEAQ (reference sequence). The CDR3 sequence: CASSLDGNNEQFF. The DNA for the CDR3 is TGTGCCAGCAGCTTGGACGGGAACAATGAGCAGTTCTTC.

The chain links TRBV10-3 to TRBJ2-7, with 12 bases identical to TRBD1. CDR1 and CDR2 from the germline V gene are ENHRY and SYGVKD. This CDR3 has 14 amino acids. Trimming cost V 7 bases and J 7 bases; bases outside gene matches: 8. The CDR3 is CAITSGQGAREQYF. The CDR3 nucleotides are TGTGCCATCACATCGGGACAGGGGGCGAGGGAGCAGTACTTC.

The chain links TRBV28 to TRBJ1-5; D remains ambiguous. V lost 4 bases and J 6 bases, leaving 16 bases between the germline ends. Per the germline V gene, CDR1 is MDHEN and CDR2 is SYDVKM. The CDR3 is 15 residues long. CDR3 residues: CASSSLDGKPQPQHF. CDR3 DNA sequence: TGTGCCAGCAGTTCACTGGACGGGAAACCTCAGCCCCAGCATTTT.

This chain uses TRBV18 with TRBJ2-1, with D hard to call. Trimming removed 8 bases at V and 8 bases at J, with 16 bases between. The CDR3 extends over 13 amino acids. Looked up from germline, CDR1 is KGHSH and CDR2 is LQKENI. The CDR3 bases are TGTGCCAGCCACTCGCCCCAATCCTATGAGCAGTTCTTC. Amino acid sequence: CASHSPQSYEQFF.

This clone was observed a handful of times. The V call is TRBV28, the J call TRBJ2-1, with TRBD1 as a possible D gene (6 bases). V was clipped by 2 bases and J by 7 bases, with 27 bases between them. The length of the CDR3 is 19 residues. CDR1 MDHEN and CDR2 SYDVKM come from the germline V gene. The CDR3 DNA reads as TGTGCCAGCAGTTTAGGTGTGGTCCAGGGGCCTTTCTTAAGAAATGAGCAGTTCTTC. Translated, it gives CASSLGVVQGPFLRNEQFF.

The chain links TRBV5-1 to TRBJ2-1, with D unclear. Germline V gene data show CDR1 as SGHRS and CDR2 as YFSETQ. V lost 1 base, J lost 0 bases, and 11 bases lay in between. The CDR3 runs 16 residues. The CDR3: CASSLSGMSSYNEQFF. The CDR3 DNA reads as TGCGCCAGCAGCTTGAGTGGTATGAGCTCCTACAATGAGCAGTTCTTC.

V is TRBV11-2 and J is TRBJ2-3, with 7 positions matching TRBD2. Germline loops: CDR1 SGHAT, CDR2 FQNNGV. There are 14 residues in the CDR3. V trimming: 3 bases; J trimming: 0 bases; junction bases outside the gene matches: 0. In DNA, the CDR3 is TGTGCCAGCAGCTTTAGCGGGAGCACAGATACGCAGTATTTT. Its protein is CASSFSGSTDTQYF.

The V and J genes are TRBV10-3 and TRBJ2-1; D is unresolved. Deletions cut 4 bases from V and 0 bases from J, with 10 bases between. CDR1 and CDR2 from the germline V gene are ENHRY and SYGVKD. The CDR3 is 15 residues long. As DNA, the CDR3 is TGTGCCATCAGTGTCGGCCCTAGCTCCTACAATGAGCAGTTCTTC. Translating it yields CAISVGPSSYNEQFF.

This clone was seen a few times. A read error may account for a junction end that differs from germline. J is TRBJ1-5 and V is TRBV7-9; 8 bases line up with TRBD1. The CDR3 extends over 13 amino acids. Germline CDR1 and CDR2: SEHNR and FQNEAQ (reference sequence). The CDR3 sequence is CASSLALVDRADF. CDR3 coding DNA: TGTGCCAGCAGCTTAGCCCTCGTGGACAGGGCGGATTTT.

The gene calls are TRBV6-6 and TRBJ2-3, with D perhaps TRBD1 (7 bases). This CDR3 is built from 14 residues. Germline assignment: CDR1 MNHNY and CDR2 SVGAGI (reference sequence). Trimming took off 6 bases at V and 1 base at J, with 11 bases between the two ends. CDR3 protein: CASRRDRGTDTQYF. As DNA, the CDR3 is TGTGCCAGCAGGCGGGACAGAGGCACAGATACGCAGTATTTT.

The rearrangement links TRBV27 to TRBJ2-1; a possible D gene is TRBD2 (5 bases). Germline V gene sequence: CDR1 MNHEY, CDR2 SMNVEV (reference sequence). V lost 4 bases, J lost 5 bases, and 18 bases lay in between. This CDR3 has 16 residues. CDR3 DNA: TGTGCCAGCAGTTCACCGAGAGCGGAAACCCACAATGAGCAGTTCTTC. Translated: CASSSPRAETHNEQFF.

This clone is a singleton in its sample. The CDR3 spells CASSLGQQNIQYF. DNA for the CDR3: TGTGCCAGTAGTTTGGGACAACAAAACATTCAGTACTTC. V is TRBV19 and J is TRBJ2-4; D is possibly TRBD1 (6 bases). V dropped 5 bases and J dropped 5 bases, with 10 bases sitting between them. Germline CDR1 reads LNHDA; CDR2 reads SQIVND (reference sequence). The CDR3 has 13 amino acids.

The chain links TRBV11-2 to TRBJ1-6, with D uncertain. The CDR3 totals 15 residues. CDR1 is SGHAT and CDR2 is FQNNGV in the germline V gene. Deletions cut 0 bases from V and 9 bases from J, with 12 bases between. The CDR3 sequence: CASSLEEAGASPLHF. CDR3 coding DNA: TGTGCCAGCAGCTTAGAGGAGGCGGGTGCTTCACCCCTCCACTTT. The full variable domain, in which reference TRBV11-2 and TRBJ1-6 provide the parts outside the CDR3, is EAGVAQSPRYKIIEKRQSVAFWCNPISGHATLYWYQQILGQGPKLLIQFQNNGVVDDSQLPKDRFSAERLKGVDSTLKIQPAKLEDSAVYLCASSLEEAGASPLHFGNGTRLTVT.

This chain uses TRBV28 with TRBJ2-5; the D gene is possibly TRBD1 (5 bases). Trimming left V 5 bases short and J 9 bases short, with 13 bases between. Germline CDR1 MDHEN, CDR2 SYDVKM. CDR3 length equals 12 residues. The CDR3 DNA reads TGTGCCAGCAGTCCGGACAAGTGGGCCCAGTACTTC. It encodes CASSPDKWAQYF.

The CDR3 protein is CASSQGLAGGFTQYF. The DNA of the CDR3 is TGCGCCAGCAGCCAAGGACTAGCGGGAGGCTTTACGCAGTATTTT. The V and J genes are TRBV4-1 and TRBJ2-3, with 13 bases that match TRBD2. The CDR3 runs 15 residues. Germline-derived CDR1 and CDR2 are MGHRA and YSYEKL. The junction had 3 bases not matched to a gene; V was cut back by 1 base and J by 8 bases.